A single sample gave rise to the 17 T cell receptor beta chains below, sequenced in a study of shared clonotypes between healthy human individuals. The assay was immunoSEQ multiplex PCR, and TCRdb's table has in-frame clones only and misses some. The sample holds over 850,000 clones, approximately 78% seen once. The sequencing input was memory CD4+ T cells from PBMCs. The subset denotes: CD45RA-negative fraction. The source of these receptors is a man aged 18 to 35 in good health. Some clones in this sample may be carry-over from other donors' samples.

This chain links TRBV5-1 with TRBJ1-1; TRBD1 might be the D (5 bases). V was shortened by 4 bases and J by 5 bases, with 15 bases between the two germline ends. CDR3 size: 14 residues. Germline V gene sequence: CDR1 SGHRS, CDR2 YFSETQ. The CDR3 coding sequence is TGCGCCAGCAGCCCCCGGGACGGTCGAACTGAAGCTTTCTTT. It yields the protein CASSPRDGRTEAFF.

This clone was found a few times. Other nucleotide sequences from this sample produce the same CDR3. The chain uses TRBV28 and TRBJ1-5; D unclear. CDR3 length: 12 amino acids. Trimming stripped 7 bases from V and 0 bases from J, with 4 bases between. Looked up from germline, CDR1 is MDHEN and CDR2 is SYDVKM. The CDR3, as DNA: TGTGCCAGCACTATTAGCAATCAGCCCCAGCATTTT. Translation gives CASTISNQPQHF.

CDR3 sequence (DNA): TGTGCCAGCAGAGACGGCACCGACTCCTATAATTCACCCCTCCACTTT. Protein product: CASRDGTDSYNSPLHF. This chain links TRBV6-6 with TRBJ1-6; D gene unclear. V gave up 6 bases and J gave up 0 bases, with 12 bases separating them. CDR1 and CDR2 from the germline V gene are MNHNY and SVGAGI (reference sequence). This CDR3 region has 16 residues.

The V gene is TRBV19, the J gene TRBJ2-7; no definite D call. The V end lost 4 bases, the J end lost 3 bases, and 10 bases lay between the germline ends. Looked up from germline, CDR1 is LNHDA and CDR2 is SQIVND (reference sequence). The CDR3 runs to 13 residues. The CDR3 region is CASSNQAGYEQYF. The CDR3 DNA sequence: TGTGCCAGTAGTAACCAGGCAGGCTACGAGCAGTACTTC.

The rearrangement uses TRBV5-6 and TRBJ2-5; D could derive from TRBD1 or TRBD2 (7 bases each). This CDR3 is built from 14 residues. CDR1 and CDR2 from the germline V gene are SGHDT and YYEEEE. V lost 2 bases and J lost 5, with 13 bases in between. The CDR3 loop is CASSFPQGGETQYF. In DNA form, the CDR3 reads TGTGCCAGCAGCTTCCCCCAGGGGGGGGAGACCCAGTACTTC.

Concerning this clone: Distinct nucleotide sequences in the sample also encode this CDR3. The chain combines TRBV19 with TRBJ1-1; no clear D gene. This CDR3 spans 18 amino acids. V was shortened by 3 bases and J by 0 bases, with 20 bases between the two germline ends. The germline V gene encodes CDR1 LNHDA and CDR2 SQIVND (reference sequence). CDR3 nucleotides: TGTGCCAGTAGTATTTATTGGGTTGCCCCGACGTTGAACACTGAAGCTTTCTTT. It is translated as CASSIYWVAPTLNTEAFF.

The rearrangement links TRBV4-2 to TRBJ2-5; D is possibly TRBD2 (6 bases). The V gene's germline CDR1 is LGHNA and CDR2 YNFKEQ. The CDR3 extends over 16 amino acids. The V gene lost 4 bases and the J gene lost 2 bases, with 17 bases spanning the gap. The CDR3 nucleotides are TGTGCCAGCAGCCCGGTGGGGCGGGGACCTCAAGAGACCCAGTACTTC. Translating gives CASSPVGRGPQETQYF.

The chain combines TRBV6-1 with TRBJ2-2; D not resolved. The CDR3 runs 15 residues. Trimming took off 8 bases at V and 5 bases at J, with 18 bases between the two ends. The germline gives CDR1 MNHNS, CDR2 SASEGT. The CDR3 DNA reads TGTGCCAGCTTCGAAGAACCAGGAAAGACCGGGGAGCTGTTTTTT. It specifies CASFEEPGKTGELFF.

The rearrangement joins TRBV14 to TRBJ2-7; D is perhaps TRBD2 (6 bases). The CDR3 is 16 residues long. V was clipped by 0 bases and J by 5 bases, with 17 bases between them. CDR1 is SGHDN, CDR2 FVKESK, per germline. CDR3 DNA: TGTGCCAGCAGCCAAGATGCGTGGAGCGGGCTCAACGAGCAGTACTTC. Protein product: CASSQDAWSGLNEQYF.

The chain links TRBV7-2 to TRBJ2-5; D might be TRBD1 (5 bases). V lost 1 base and J 5 bases, leaving 8 bases between the germline ends. In germline, CDR1 is SGHTA, CDR2 FQGNSA. This CDR3 region has 13 residues. For the CDR3, the DNA is TGTGCCAGCAGCTTAGGGGGCTTCGAGACCCAGTACTTC. Amino acids: CASSLGGFETQYF.

The chain carries TRBV4-3 and TRBJ2-7; a possible D gene is TRBD2 (5 bases). CDR1 LGHNA and CDR2 YSLEER come from the germline V gene. This CDR3 is built from 15 residues. Trimming took off 2 bases at V and 3 bases at J, with 14 bases between the two ends. The CDR3: CASSQTRVLRYEQYF. Written as DNA, the CDR3 is TGCGCCAGCAGCCAAACTAGGGTCCTGCGCTACGAGCAGTACTTC.

This CDR3 reads CASSIGGLAGTYEQYF. CDR3 in DNA: TGTGCCAGCAGCATTGGAGGCCTAGCGGGAACCTACGAGCAGTACTTC. The chain carries TRBV5-4 and TRBJ2-7; 9 nucleotides match TRBD2. Germline trimming cut 4 bases from V and 2 bases from J; bases unmatched to any gene: 10. Germline V lookup: CDR1 SGHNT, CDR2 YYREEE (reference sequence). This CDR3 region has 16 residues.

V gene TRBV5-1 combines with J gene TRBJ2-5; 9 nucleotides agree with TRBD1. Germline V CDR1 and CDR2: SGHRS, YFSETQ. After removal of 4 bases from V and 6 bases from J, the junction contained 10 bases not matched to a gene. The CDR3 length is 15 residues. Written as DNA, the CDR3 is TGCGCCAGCAGCCAAACAGGGGGCTCGGATAAGACCCAGTACTTC. Protein sequence: CASSQTGGSDKTQYF.

Of note for this clone: The sample has other DNA sequences that encode this CDR3 too. The chain uses TRBV9 and TRBJ1-6; TRBD1 might be the D (6 bases). The germline CDR1 and CDR2 sequences are SGDLS and YYNGEE. V shed 0 bases and J shed 0 bases, with 10 bases lying between them. The CDR3 runs to 17 residues. The CDR3, as DNA: TGTGCCAGCAGCGTAGGAGGACAGTCCTCCTATAATTCACCCCTCCACTTT. Protein product: CASSVGGQSSYNSPLHF.

This clone has only a few counts. The chain joins TRBV7-2 to TRBJ1-1, with a tentative D call TRBD1 (6 bases). Trimming pared 5 bases from V and 8 bases from J, leaving 15 bases between. Germline CDR1 is SGHTA and CDR2 is FQGNSA. The length of the CDR3 is 13 residues. CDR3 sequence reads: CASSAHREGEAFF. DNA of the CDR3: TGTGCCAGCAGCGCCCACAGGGAAGGAGAAGCTTTCTTT.

The chain couples TRBV7-2 to TRBJ2-1; 9 bases are a match to TRBD2. J lost 7 bases, V lost 3 bases, and 4 bases had no gene match. The CDR3 loop spans 14 amino acids. Germline V gene sequence: CDR1 SGHTA, CDR2 FQGNSA. DNA of the CDR3: TGTGCCAGCAGCTTGGGACTAGCTTTTAATGAGCAGTTCTTC. Protein: CASSLGLAFNEQFF.

In this sample, this clone turned up once. V and J are TRBV28 and TRBJ2-1; possible D gene TRBD1, 6 bases. The germline gives CDR1 MDHEN, CDR2 SYDVKM. V lost 7 bases and J lost 1, with 20 bases in between. There are 17 residues in the CDR3. The CDR3 sequence is CASIQPGAGVSYNEQFF. CDR3 nucleotide sequence: TGTGCCAGCATTCAACCAGGGGCAGGTGTTTCCTACAATGAGCAGTTCTTC.